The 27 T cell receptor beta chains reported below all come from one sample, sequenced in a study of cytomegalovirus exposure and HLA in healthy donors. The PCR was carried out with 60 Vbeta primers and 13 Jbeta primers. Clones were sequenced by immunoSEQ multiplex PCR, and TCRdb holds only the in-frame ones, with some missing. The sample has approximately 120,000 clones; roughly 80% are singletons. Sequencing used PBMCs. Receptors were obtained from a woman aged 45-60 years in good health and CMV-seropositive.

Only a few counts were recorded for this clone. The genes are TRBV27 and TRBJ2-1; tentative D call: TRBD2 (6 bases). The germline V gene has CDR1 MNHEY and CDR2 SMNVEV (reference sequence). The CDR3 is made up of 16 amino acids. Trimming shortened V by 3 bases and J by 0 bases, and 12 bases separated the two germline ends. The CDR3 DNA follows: TGTGCCAGCAGTTTGGGGGGACGGAGCTCCTACAATGAGCAGTTCTTC. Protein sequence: CASSLGGRSSYNEQFF.

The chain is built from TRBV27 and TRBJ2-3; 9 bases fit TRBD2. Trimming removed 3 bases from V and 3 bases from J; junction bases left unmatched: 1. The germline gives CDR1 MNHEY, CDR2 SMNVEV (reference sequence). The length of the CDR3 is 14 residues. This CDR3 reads CASSLTSGTDTQYF. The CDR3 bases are TGTGCCAGCAGTTTGACTAGCGGTACAGATACGCAGTATTTT.

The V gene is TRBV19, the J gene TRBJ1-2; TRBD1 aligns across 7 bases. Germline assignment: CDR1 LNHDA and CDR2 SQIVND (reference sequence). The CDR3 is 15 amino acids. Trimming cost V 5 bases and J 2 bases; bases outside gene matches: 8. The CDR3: CASSRRGRGNYGYTF. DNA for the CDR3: TGTGCCAGTAGTCGCCGGGGCAGGGGGAACTATGGCTACACCTTC.

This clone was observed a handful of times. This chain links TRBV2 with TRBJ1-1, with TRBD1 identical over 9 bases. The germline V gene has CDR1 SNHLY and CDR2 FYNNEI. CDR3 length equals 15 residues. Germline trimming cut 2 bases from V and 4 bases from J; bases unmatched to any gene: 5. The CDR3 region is CASSEHRGLGTEAFF. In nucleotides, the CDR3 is TGTGCCAGCAGTGAACACAGGGGGCTGGGCACTGAAGCTTTCTTT.

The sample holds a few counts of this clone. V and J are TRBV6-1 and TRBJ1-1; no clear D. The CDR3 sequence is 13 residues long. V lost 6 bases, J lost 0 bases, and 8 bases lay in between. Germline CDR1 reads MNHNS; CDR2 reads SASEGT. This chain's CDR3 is CASRIQLNTEAFF. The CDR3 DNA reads TGTGCCAGCAGAATACAGCTGAACACTGAAGCTTTCTTT.

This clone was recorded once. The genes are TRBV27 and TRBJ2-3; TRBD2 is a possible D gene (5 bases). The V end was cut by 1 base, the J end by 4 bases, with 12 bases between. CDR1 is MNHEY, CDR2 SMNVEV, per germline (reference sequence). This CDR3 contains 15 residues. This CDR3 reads CASSLYPGVSDTQYF. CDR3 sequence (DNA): TGTGCCAGCAGTTTATATCCCGGGGTCTCAGATACGCAGTATTTT.

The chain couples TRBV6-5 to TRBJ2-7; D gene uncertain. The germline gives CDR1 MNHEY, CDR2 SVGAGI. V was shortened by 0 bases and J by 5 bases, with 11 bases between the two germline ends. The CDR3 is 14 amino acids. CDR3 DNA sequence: TGTGCCAGCAGTTACTCCGGCAGGTGGGACGAGCAGTACTTC. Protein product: CASSYSGRWDEQYF.

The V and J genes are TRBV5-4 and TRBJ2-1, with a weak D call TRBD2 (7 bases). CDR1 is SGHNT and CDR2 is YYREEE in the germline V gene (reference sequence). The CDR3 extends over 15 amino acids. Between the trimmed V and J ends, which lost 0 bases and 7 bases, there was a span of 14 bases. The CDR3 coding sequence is TGTGCCAGCAGCTTGGATCGGGGGGCGGGGAATGAGCAGTTCTTC. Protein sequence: CASSLDRGAGNEQFF.

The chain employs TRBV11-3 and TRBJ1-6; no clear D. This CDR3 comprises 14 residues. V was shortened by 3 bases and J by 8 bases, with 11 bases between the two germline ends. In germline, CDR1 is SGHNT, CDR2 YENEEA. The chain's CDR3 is CASSLRLKDSPLHF. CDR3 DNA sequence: TGTGCCAGCAGCTTGAGGCTAAAGGATTCACCCCTCCACTTT.

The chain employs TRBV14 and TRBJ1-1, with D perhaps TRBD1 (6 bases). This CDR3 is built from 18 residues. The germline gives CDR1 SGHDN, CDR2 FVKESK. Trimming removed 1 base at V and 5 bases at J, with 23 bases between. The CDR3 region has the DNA TGTGCCAGCAGCCAAGCTCTGGGCTTCCGACAGGTACGGACTGAAGCTTTCTTT. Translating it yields CASSQALGFRQVRTEAFF. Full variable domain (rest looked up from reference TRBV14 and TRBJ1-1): EAGVTQFPSHSVIEKGQTVTLRCDPISGHDNLYWYRRVMGKEIKFLLHFVKESKQDESGMPNNRFLAERTGGTYSTLKVQPAELEDSGVYFCASSQALGFRQVRTEAFFGQGTRLTVV.

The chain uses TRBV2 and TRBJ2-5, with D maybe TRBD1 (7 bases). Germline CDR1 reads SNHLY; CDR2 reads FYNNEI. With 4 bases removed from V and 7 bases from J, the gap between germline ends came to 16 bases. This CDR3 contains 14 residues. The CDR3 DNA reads TGTGCCAGCAGTGGCCCCGGGACAGCGGGGACCCAGTACTTC. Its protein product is CASSGPGTAGTQYF.

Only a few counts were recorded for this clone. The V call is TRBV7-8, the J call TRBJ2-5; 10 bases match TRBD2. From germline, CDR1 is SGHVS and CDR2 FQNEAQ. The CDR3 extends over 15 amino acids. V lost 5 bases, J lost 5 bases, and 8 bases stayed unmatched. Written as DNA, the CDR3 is TGTGCCAGCAGCCTGCAGCGGGGGGGCAGGGAGACCCAGTACTTC. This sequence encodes CASSLQRGGRETQYF.

CDR3 nucleotides: TGTGCCAGCAGCCCTCGGACAGGGCCTCCCGTCCTGACTTTC. Its translation is CASSPRTGPPVLTF. This chain connects TRBV9 to TRBJ2-6; 8 bases are a match to TRBD1. The CDR3 runs 14 residues. With V trimmed by 4 bases and J by 12 bases, 9 bases remained unmatched. Looked up from germline, CDR1 is SGDLS and CDR2 is YYNGEE.

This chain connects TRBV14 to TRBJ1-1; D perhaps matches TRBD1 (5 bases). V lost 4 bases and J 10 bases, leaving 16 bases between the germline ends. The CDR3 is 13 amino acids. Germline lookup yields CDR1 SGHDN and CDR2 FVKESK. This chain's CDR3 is CASSPTREVRAFF. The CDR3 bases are TGTGCCAGCAGCCCGACCAGGGAGGTGAGAGCTTTCTTT.

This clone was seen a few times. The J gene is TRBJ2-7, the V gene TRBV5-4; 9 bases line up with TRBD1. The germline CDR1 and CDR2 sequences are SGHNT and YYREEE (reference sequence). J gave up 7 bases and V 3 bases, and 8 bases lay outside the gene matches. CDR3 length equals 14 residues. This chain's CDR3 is CASSWGQGAGEQYF. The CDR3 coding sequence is TGTGCCAGCAGCTGGGGACAGGGAGCGGGGGAGCAGTACTTC.

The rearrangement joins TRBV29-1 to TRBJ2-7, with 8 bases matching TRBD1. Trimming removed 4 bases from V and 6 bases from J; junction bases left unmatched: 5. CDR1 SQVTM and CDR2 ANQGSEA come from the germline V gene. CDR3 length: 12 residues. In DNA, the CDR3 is TGCAGCGTTGGAGGACAGGGAGGCGAGCAGTACTTC. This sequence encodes CSVGGQGGEQYF.

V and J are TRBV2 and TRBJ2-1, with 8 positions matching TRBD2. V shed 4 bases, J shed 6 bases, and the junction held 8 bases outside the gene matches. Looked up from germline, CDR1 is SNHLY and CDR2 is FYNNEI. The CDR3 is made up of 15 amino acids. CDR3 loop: CASSAPAGVGNEQFF. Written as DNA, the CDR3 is TGTGCCAGCAGTGCCCCAGCGGGAGTTGGCAATGAGCAGTTCTTC.

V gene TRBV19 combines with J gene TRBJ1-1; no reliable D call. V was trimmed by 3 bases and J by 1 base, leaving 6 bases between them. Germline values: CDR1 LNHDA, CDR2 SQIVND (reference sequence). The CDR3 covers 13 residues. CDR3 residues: CASSIEGNTEAFF. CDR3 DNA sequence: TGTGCCAGTAGTATCGAGGGGAACACTGAAGCTTTCTTT.

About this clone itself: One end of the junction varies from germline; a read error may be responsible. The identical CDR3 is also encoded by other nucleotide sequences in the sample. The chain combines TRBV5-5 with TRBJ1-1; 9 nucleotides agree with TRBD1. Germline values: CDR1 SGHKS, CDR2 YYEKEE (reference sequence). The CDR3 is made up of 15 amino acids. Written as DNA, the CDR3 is TGTGCCAGCAGCTTGGAAGGACAGGGGAACACTGAGGCTTTCTTT. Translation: CASSLEGQGNTEAFF.

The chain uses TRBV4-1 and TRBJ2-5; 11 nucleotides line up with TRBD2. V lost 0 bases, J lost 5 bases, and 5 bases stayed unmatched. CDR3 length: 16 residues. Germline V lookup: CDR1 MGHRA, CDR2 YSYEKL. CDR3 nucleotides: TGCGCCAGCAGCCAAGAGGTATCTAGCGGGAGGGAGACCCAGTACTTC. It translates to CASSQEVSSGRETQYF.

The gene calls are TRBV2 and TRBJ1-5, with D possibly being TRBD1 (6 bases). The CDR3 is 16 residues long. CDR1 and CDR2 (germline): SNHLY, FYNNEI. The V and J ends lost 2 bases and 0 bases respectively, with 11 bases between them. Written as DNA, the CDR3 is TGTGCCAGCAGTGAAATAAGAGGGGGTAGCAATCAGCCCCAGCATTTT. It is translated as CASSEIRGGSNQPQHF.

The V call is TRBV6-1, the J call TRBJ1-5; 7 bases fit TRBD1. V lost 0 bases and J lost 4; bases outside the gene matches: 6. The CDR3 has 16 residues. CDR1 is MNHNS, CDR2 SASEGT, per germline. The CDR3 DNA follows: TGTGCCAGCAGTGAAGCCTCCGGGACAGAGAATCAGCCCCAGCATTTT. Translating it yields CASSEASGTENQPQHF.

CDR3 in amino acids: CASSQGASEAFF. The CDR3, as DNA: TGTGCCAGCAGCCAGGGGGCCTCTGAAGCTTTCTTT. The chain carries TRBV6-1 and TRBJ1-1; 8 bases align to TRBD1. The CDR3 consists of 12 residues. Trimming cost V 6 bases and J 6 bases; bases outside gene matches: 3. Germline lookup yields CDR1 MNHNS and CDR2 SASEGT.

The CDR3 DNA reads as TGTGCCAGCAGTTACGCGGAGGGGGCGGAAAATCAGCCCCAGCATTTT. This gives the protein CASSYAEGAENQPQHF. The V and J genes are TRBV6-6 and TRBJ1-5; 7 positions agree with TRBD1. V lost 2 bases and J lost 4; bases outside the gene matches: 8. The germline V gene encodes CDR1 MNHNY and CDR2 SVGAGI (reference sequence). The CDR3 is 16 amino acids.

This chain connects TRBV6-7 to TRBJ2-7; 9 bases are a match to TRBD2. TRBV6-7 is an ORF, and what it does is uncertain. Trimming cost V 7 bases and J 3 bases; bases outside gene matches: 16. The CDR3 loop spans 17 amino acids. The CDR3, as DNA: TGTGCCAGCATTCCTCTGGTGACTAGCGGTCAATTCTACGAGCAGTACTTC. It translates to CASIPLVTSGQFYEQYF.

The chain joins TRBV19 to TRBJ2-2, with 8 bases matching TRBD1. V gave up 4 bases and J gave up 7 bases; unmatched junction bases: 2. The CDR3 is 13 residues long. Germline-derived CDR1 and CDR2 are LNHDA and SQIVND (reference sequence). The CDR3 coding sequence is TGTGCCAGTAGTACAGGGGGCTTCGGGGAGCTGTTTTTT. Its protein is CASSTGGFGELFF.

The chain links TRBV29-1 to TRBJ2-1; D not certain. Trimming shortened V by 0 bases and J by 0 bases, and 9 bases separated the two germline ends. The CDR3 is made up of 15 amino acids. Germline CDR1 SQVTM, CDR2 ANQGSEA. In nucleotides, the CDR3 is TGCAGCGTTGAAGATAACGAGAGCTCCTACAATGAGCAGTTCTTC. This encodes CSVEDNESSYNEQFF.